These 20 T cell receptor beta chains came from one sample sequenced in a study of T cells in localized non-small cell lung cancer. Sequencing was performed with immunoSEQ multiplex PCR; in TCRdb, only in-frame clones are kept and a portion is missing. Of 55,000 to 75,000 clones in the sample, about nine tenths were seen once. This sample comprised peripheral blood, obtained before any cancer treatment. The receptors stem from a man between 40 and 70 years old with stage I lung adenocarcinoma.

This chain connects TRBV4-1 to TRBJ1-1; possibly TRBD1 for D (5 bases). V was clipped by 6 bases and J by 1 base, with 15 bases between them. The V gene's germline CDR1 is MGHRA and CDR2 YSYEKL. There are 15 residues in the CDR3. The CDR3 spells CASSPGLDSNTEAFF. CDR3 in DNA: TGCGCCAGCAGTCCGGGGCTGGACTCGAACACTGAAGCTTTCTTT.

The rearrangement uses TRBV6-5 and TRBJ1-5; D is perhaps TRBD1 (5 bases). The V end lost 0 bases, the J end lost 6 bases, and 12 bases lay between the germline ends. This CDR3 contains 15 residues. Germline CDR1 MNHEY, CDR2 SVGAGI. CDR3 amino acids: CASSYSIRALQPQHF. The CDR3 nucleotides read TGTGCCAGCAGTTACTCGATCAGGGCCCTTCAGCCCCAGCATTTT.

The gene calls are TRBV25-1 and TRBJ2-5, with 8 nucleotides matching TRBD1. The V gene's germline CDR1 is MGHDK and CDR2 SYGVNS. After removal of 6 bases from V and 5 bases from J, the junction contained 5 bases not matched to a gene. The CDR3 is 13 residues long. CDR3 DNA sequence: TGTGCCAGCAGGGACAGGGTCGGCGAGACCCAGTACTTC. It yields the protein CASRDRVGETQYF.

The chain combines TRBV11-1 with TRBJ2-7; no clear D gene. From germline, CDR1 is SGHAT and CDR2 FQDESV (reference sequence). V lost 5 bases, J lost 6 bases, and 14 bases lay in between. This CDR3 contains 13 residues. The CDR3 region has the DNA TGTGCCAGCAGCCCCCTCCGTGCCTCCGAGCAGTACTTC. Its translation is CASSPLRASEQYF.

This chain joins TRBV29-1 and TRBJ2-7; 13 bases fit TRBD2. This CDR3 contains 13 residues. Trimming at V came to 7 bases and at J to 7 bases, leaving 7 bases not matched to a gene. From germline, CDR1 is SQVTM and CDR2 ANQGSEA. The CDR3 DNA sequence: TGCAGCGCCCAACTAGCGGGAGGGCGGGAGCAGTACTTC. This encodes CSAQLAGGREQYF.

The chain joins TRBV18 to TRBJ2-1; TRBD1 is a possible D gene (6 bases). V was pared by 2 bases and J by 6 bases, with 14 bases between. Looked up from germline, CDR1 is KGHSH and CDR2 is LQKENI. The CDR3 contains 15 residues. The CDR3 coding sequence is TGTGCCAGCTCACCAGACAGGATGAGAATCAATGAGCAGTTCTTC. Translating it yields CASSPDRMRINEQFF.

The chain combines TRBV6-1 with TRBJ2-7, with D unresolved. The germline V gene encodes CDR1 MNHNS and CDR2 SASEGT. The V end was cut by 9 bases, the J end by 2 bases, with 14 bases between. The CDR3 extends over 13 amino acids. CDR3 sequence reads: CASGLGLTYEQYF. CDR3 sequence (DNA): TGTGCCAGTGGGCTGGGCCTTACCTACGAGCAGTACTTC.

The chain uses TRBV6-1 and TRBJ2-7, with 7 bases that match TRBD1. The CDR3 covers 13 residues. The ends lost 8 bases at V and 3 bases at J; junction bases unmatched: 7. The germline CDR1 and CDR2 sequences are MNHNS and SASEGT. The CDR3 DNA follows: TGTGCCAGCGAGACAGGGACCCTCTACGAGCAGTACTTC. Protein sequence: CASETGTLYEQYF.

The chain joins TRBV5-4 to TRBJ2-5; 11 nucleotides align to TRBD2. CDR1 and CDR2 (germline): SGHNT, YYREEE (reference sequence). This CDR3 region has 16 residues. V was pared by 4 bases and J by 3 bases, with 8 bases of the junction left unmatched. The DNA for the CDR3 is TGTGCCAGCAGCCCGACTAGCGGGATAGGTGAAGAGACCCAGTACTTC. Translating gives CASSPTSGIGEETQYF.

The V and J genes are TRBV6-6 and TRBJ2-7, with 13 bases lining up with TRBD2. Germline loops: CDR1 MNHNY, CDR2 SVGAGI (reference sequence). Unmatched junction bases numbered 8, after V lost 6 bases and J lost 6 bases. This CDR3 is built from 15 residues. The CDR3: CASSLGLAGVAEQYF. The DNA of the CDR3 is TGTGCCAGCAGCCTCGGACTAGCGGGAGTAGCCGAGCAGTACTTC.

This sequence joins TRBV9 and TRBJ2-1, with a tentative D call TRBD2 (6 bases). Trimming removed 0 bases at V and 5 bases at J, with 12 bases between. This CDR3 has 15 residues. Germline-derived CDR1 and CDR2 are SGDLS and YYNGEE. The CDR3 DNA follows: TGTGCCAGCAGCGTAGGGACTATAGCGAACAATGAGCAGTTCTTC. It translates to CASSVGTIANNEQFF.

This rearrangement joins TRBV5-4 to TRBJ2-1; TRBD2 aligns across 7 bases. In germline, CDR1 is SGHNT, CDR2 YYREEE (reference sequence). The V gene end was trimmed by 0 bases and the J gene end by 0 bases; junction bases not matched to a gene: 3. The CDR3 is made up of 16 amino acids. DNA for the CDR3: TGTGCCAGCAGCTTGGGCAGCGGGAACTCCTACAATGAGCAGTTCTTC. Translated: CASSLGSGNSYNEQFF. Combining the CDR3 with reference TRBV5-4 and TRBJ2-1 gives the whole variable domain ETGVTQSPTHLIKTRGQQVTLRCSSQSGHNTVSWYQQALGQGPQFIFQYYREEENGRGNFPPRFSGLQFPNYSSELNVNALELDDSALYLCASSLGSGNSYNEQFFGPGTRLTVL.

The chain is built from TRBV28 and TRBJ1-2, with D unclear. CDR3 length: 16 residues. Trimming shortened V by 4 bases and J by 4 bases, and 19 bases separated the two germline ends. The germline CDR1 and CDR2 sequences are MDHEN and SYDVKM. The CDR3 spells CASSSPVLGLGYGYTF. The CDR3 nucleotides are TGTGCCAGCAGTTCCCCAGTTTTAGGATTAGGCTATGGCTACACCTTC.

The chain joins TRBV10-3 to TRBJ1-2; the D gene is possibly TRBD1 (6 bases). This CDR3 spans 13 amino acids. V was cut by 10 bases and J by 2 bases, with 14 bases left in between. The germline V gene has CDR1 ENHRY and CDR2 SYGVKD. For the CDR3, the DNA is TGTGCCACCACCGCGGACAGCAACTATGGCTACACCTTC. Its protein product is CATTADSNYGYTF.

The chain joins TRBV30 to TRBJ1-6, with 11 bases lining up with TRBD1. Germline V gives CDR1 GTSNPN, CDR2 SVGIG (reference sequence). The CDR3 length is 15 residues. V lost 5 bases and J lost 7; bases outside the gene matches: 7. The CDR3 here is CAWLDRGRGNSPLHF. CDR3 DNA sequence: TGTGCCTGGTTGGACAGGGGGCGTGGGAATTCACCCCTCCACTTT.

V and J are TRBV14 and TRBJ2-7; TRBD1 matches 10 bases. The CDR3 is made up of 14 amino acids. J gave up 4 bases and V 4 bases, and 4 bases lay outside the gene matches. Per the germline V gene, CDR1 is SGHDN and CDR2 is FVKESK. CDR3 DNA sequence: TGTGCCAGCAGCCGGGACAGGGGTTCGTACGAGCAGTACTTC. Protein: CASSRDRGSYEQYF.

The J gene is TRBJ1-5, the V gene TRBV21-1; TRBD1, as called in the table, went unchecked against the DNA. TRBV21-1 is recorded as a pseudogene. The CDR3 totals 16 residues. The CDR3 DNA reads TGTGCCAGCAGCAAACCGGGACAGTGGAGCAATCAGCCCCAGCATTTT. Translation: CASSKPGQWSNQPQHF.

V usage is TRBV9 and J usage is TRBJ2-7; D gene unclear. Germline V gene lookup returns CDR1 SGDLS and CDR2 YYNGEE. The CDR3 extends over 15 amino acids. With 2 bases removed from V and 4 bases from J, the gap between germline ends came to 16 bases. Written as DNA, the CDR3 is TGTGCCAGCAGCGTTGGGTCATCACCTCTGTACGAGCAGTACTTC. This encodes CASSVGSSPLYEQYF.

V and J are TRBV18 and TRBJ1-2; a possible D gene is TRBD1 (5 bases). The germline V gene has CDR1 KGHSH and CDR2 LQKENI. This CDR3 is 12 amino acids long. V lost 1 base to trimming and J lost 6 bases, with 6 bases between them. CDR3 loop: CASSPQGNGYTF. CDR3 in DNA: TGTGCCAGCTCACCACAGGGGAATGGCTACACCTTC. Looking up the rest from reference TRBV18 and TRBJ1-2 gives the full variable domain: NAGVMQNPRHLVRRRGQEARLRCSPMKGHSHVYWYRQLPEEGLKFMVYLQKENIIDESGMPKERFSAEFPKEGPSILRIQQVVRGDSAAYFCASSPQGNGYTFGSGTRLTVV.

The gene calls are TRBV28 and TRBJ2-2, with D possibly TRBD1 on 6 matching bases. Germline V gene data show CDR1 as MDHEN and CDR2 as SYDVKM. The CDR3 is made up of 14 amino acids. With 6 bases removed from V and 6 bases from J, the gap between germline ends came to 14 bases. CDR3 amino acids: CASRNNRVAGELFF. CDR3 coding DNA: TGTGCCAGCAGAAATAACAGGGTTGCCGGGGAGCTGTTTTTT.